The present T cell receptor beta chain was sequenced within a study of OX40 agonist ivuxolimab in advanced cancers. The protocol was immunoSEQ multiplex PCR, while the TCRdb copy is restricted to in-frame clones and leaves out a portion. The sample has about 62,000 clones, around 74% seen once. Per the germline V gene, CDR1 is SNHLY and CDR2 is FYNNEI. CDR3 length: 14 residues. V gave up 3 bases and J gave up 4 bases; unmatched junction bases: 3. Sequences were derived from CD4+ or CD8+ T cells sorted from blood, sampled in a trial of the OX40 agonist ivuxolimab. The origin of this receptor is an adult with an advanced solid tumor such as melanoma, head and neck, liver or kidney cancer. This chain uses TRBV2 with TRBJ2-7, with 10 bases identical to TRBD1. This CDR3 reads CASSEGTGAYEQYF. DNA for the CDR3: TGTGCCAGCAGTGAGGGGACAGGGGCATACGAGCAGTACTTC.